Presented here are 29 T cell receptor beta chains from one specimen sequenced in a study of T cell repertoires in cytomegalovirus infection. Antigens for these TCRs are unknown. TCRdb independently ran MiXCR on the reads; one entry per CDR3 protein. The data contain around 770,000 distinct CDR3 sequences, around 29% of them singletons. The specimen was cultured CD8+ T cells from PBMCs, collected from culture after CMV antigen stimulation. The receptor set was obtained from a human donor in good health (CMV status not recorded). Some clones in this sample may be carry-over from other donors' samples.

This clonotype has only a few counts. The chain is built from TRBV6-1 and TRBJ2-3; D not certain. Germline assignment: CDR1 MNHNS and CDR2 SASEGT. This CDR3 is 14 amino acids long. V dropped 4 bases and J dropped 4 bases, with 12 bases sitting between them. The CDR3 bases are TGTGCCAGCAGTGTTGGGTTGGGCGCAGATACGCAGTATTTT. It is translated as CASSVGLGADTQYF.

This clonotype was seen a handful of times. The chain is built from TRBV5-6 and TRBJ2-1, with 9 bases that match TRBD2. J gave up 0 bases and V 5 bases, and 9 bases lay outside the gene matches. CDR3 length: 17 amino acids. The germline V gene encodes CDR1 SGHDT and CDR2 YYEEEE. DNA of the CDR3: TGTGCCAGCAGGGACACTAGCGGGTCCGGCTCCTACAATGAGCAGTTCTTC. Translated: CASRDTSGSGSYNEQFF.

In its sample, this clonotype was seen a few times. The chain joins TRBV27 to TRBJ2-2; D not certain. Trimming pared 5 bases from V and 7 bases from J, leaving 8 bases between. The germline CDR1 and CDR2 sequences are MNHEY and SMNVEV (reference sequence). CDR3 length: 12 residues. Written as DNA, the CDR3 is TGTGCCAGCAGTCCCCCCGGCGGGGAGCTGTTTTTT. It specifies CASSPPGGELFF.

This clonotype appeared a few times. The chain carries TRBV7-9 and TRBJ2-6, with D maybe TRBD1 (5 bases). Deletions cut 5 bases from V and 2 bases from J, with 10 bases between. CDR1 SEHNR and CDR2 FQNEAQ come from the germline V gene (reference sequence). The CDR3 is 15 residues long. The CDR3 is CASSQGEPGANVLTF. The CDR3, as DNA: TGTGCCAGCAGCCAGGGCGAACCTGGGGCCAACGTCCTGACTTTC.

The CDR3 loop is CASSLYGTSGFLDEQYF. DNA of the CDR3: TGTGCCAGCAGTTTATACGGGACTAGCGGATTTCTGGACGAGCAGTACTTC. The chain joins TRBV27 to TRBJ2-7; 11 bases align to TRBD2. Unmatched junction bases numbered 10, after V lost 1 base and J lost 5 bases. Germline V gives CDR1 MNHEY, CDR2 SMNVEV (reference sequence). The CDR3 length is 17 residues.

This chain connects TRBV7-9 to TRBJ2-7, with TRBD1 matching over 10 bases. There are 16 residues in the CDR3. Per germline, CDR1 SEHNR and CDR2 FQNEAQ (reference sequence). The V gene end was trimmed by 4 bases and the J gene end by 2 bases; junction bases not matched to a gene: 8. CDR3 DNA sequence: TGTGCCAGCAGCTCGACGGGACAGGGGCTACCCTACGAGCAGTACGTC. Translating it yields CASSSTGQGLPYEQYV.

This clonotype was detected a few times. The chain recombines TRBV7-9 with TRBJ2-7; D may be TRBD1 or TRBD2 (7 bases each). Germline V gene data show CDR1 as SEHNR and CDR2 as FQNEAQ (reference sequence). The ends were cut back, 7 bases at V and 4 bases at J, with 23 bases in the middle. The CDR3 covers 16 residues. The CDR3 is CASTPVPQGGRYEQYF. CDR3 DNA sequence: TGTGCCAGCACCCCCGTGCCCCAGGGGGGGAGATACGAGCAGTACTTC.

This clonotype was detected a few times. This chain joins TRBV27 and TRBJ1-4; D uncertain. V was clipped by 6 bases and J by 6 bases, with 17 bases between them. This CDR3 comprises 15 residues. Germline V gene data show CDR1 as MNHEY and CDR2 as SMNVEV (reference sequence). Here the CDR3 DNA reads TGTGCCAGCAGCCCCACAAGGTGGAGGGATGAAAAACTGTTTTTT. Protein: CASSPTRWRDEKLFF.

V is TRBV5-1 and J is TRBJ1-3; D is ambiguous. The CDR3 covers 14 residues. Trimming removed 0 bases at V and 4 bases at J, with 8 bases between. Germline-derived CDR1 and CDR2 are SGHRS and YFSETQ. In DNA form, the CDR3 reads TGCGCCAGCAGCTTGGCCCCCGGAGGAAACACCATATATTTT. It yields the protein CASSLAPGGNTIYF.

This chain joins TRBV19 and TRBJ1-2; D uncertain. Germline loops: CDR1 LNHDA, CDR2 SQIVND (reference sequence). The germline V and J ends were trimmed by 2 bases and 5 bases, with 12 bases remaining between them. The CDR3 spans 14 residues. CDR3 DNA: TGTGCCAGTAGTATAAAGGACGGAGGGTATGGCTACACCTTC. This translates into CASSIKDGGYGYTF.

This clonotype was picked up a small number of times. This rearrangement joins TRBV4-3 to TRBJ2-1; D may be TRBD2 (6 bases). The CDR3 spans 16 residues. Germline-derived CDR1 and CDR2 are LGHNA and YSLEER. V lost 0 bases and J lost 5, with 14 bases in between. The CDR3 DNA sequence: TGCGCCAGCAGCCAAGATTACGGGGGATGGGACAATGAGCAGTTCTTC. This translates into CASSQDYGGWDNEQFF.

The chain employs TRBV6-8 and TRBJ1-5; possible D gene TRBD1, 5 bases. Trimming took off 0 bases at V and 6 bases at J, with 12 bases between the two ends. Germline loops: CDR1 MNHGY, CDR2 SAAAGT. The CDR3 has 15 residues. Written as DNA, the CDR3 is TGTGCCAGCAGTTACTCGGGGCAGGCTATTCAGCCCCAGCATTTT. Its translation is CASSYSGQAIQPQHF.

V usage is TRBV20-1 and J usage is TRBJ2-5; D ambiguous. This CDR3 has 14 amino acids. Germline V gene lookup returns CDR1 DFQATT and CDR2 SNEGSKA (reference sequence). V was trimmed by 0 bases and J by 2 bases, leaving 10 bases between them. CDR3 sequence reads: CSARDIRTQETQYF. CDR3 DNA sequence: TGCAGTGCTAGAGATATCAGAACTCAAGAGACCCAGTACTTC.

The chain recombines TRBV28 with TRBJ2-5; either TRBD1 or TRBD2 may fit D (5 bases each). Trimming cost V 4 bases and J 5 bases, with 20 bases left between them. CDR1 is MDHEN, CDR2 SYDVKM, per germline. The CDR3 totals 16 residues. CDR3 residues: CASSWGAGKGMETQYF. The CDR3 DNA reads as TGTGCCAGCAGTTGGGGAGCAGGGAAAGGGATGGAGACCCAGTACTTC. The entire variable domain, with the rest obtained from reference TRBV28 and TRBJ2-5, is as follows: DVKVTQSSRYLVKRTGEKVFLECVQDMDHENMFWYRQDPGLGLRLIYFSYDVKMKEKGDIPEGYSVSREKKERFSLILESASTNQTSMYLCASSWGAGKGMETQYFGPGTRLLVL.

This clonotype was detected a few times. The J gene is TRBJ1-1, the V gene TRBV19; D is uncertain. The CDR3 sequence is 16 residues long. Germline-derived CDR1 and CDR2 are LNHDA and SQIVND (reference sequence). V lost 3 bases to trimming and J lost 4 bases, with 18 bases between them. The CDR3 loop is CASSIFGPIVSTEAFF. The CDR3 DNA reads TGTGCCAGTAGTATTTTCGGGCCGATAGTCTCCACTGAAGCTTTCTTT.

This clonotype appeared a few times. The chain couples TRBV20-1 to TRBJ2-5, with a weak D call TRBD1 (5 bases). Germline V CDR1 and CDR2: DFQATT, SNEGSKA (reference sequence). Between the trimmed V and J ends, which lost 1 base and 2 bases, there was a span of 14 bases. The CDR3 sequence is 15 residues long. CDR3 residues: CSARAVTGYQETQYF. The CDR3 DNA reads as TGCAGTGCTAGAGCAGTTACAGGTTATCAAGAGACCCAGTACTTC.

The chain employs TRBV9 and TRBJ2-1; weak D call: TRBD2 (6 bases). CDR1 and CDR2 (germline): SGDLS, YYNGEE. Trimming took off 5 bases at V and 4 bases at J, with 16 bases between the two ends. This CDR3 contains 15 residues. The CDR3 sequence: CASRKLPGEYNEQFF. CDR3 DNA: TGTGCCAGCAGGAAATTACCGGGGGAATACAATGAGCAGTTCTTC.

This clonotype was seen a few times. CDR3 in amino acids: CASSLKRTQETQYF. In nucleotides, the CDR3 is TGTGCCAGCAGCTTGAAGAGGACCCAAGAGACCCAGTACTTC. The rearrangement uses TRBV7-6 and TRBJ2-5, with D hard to call. The CDR3 loop spans 14 amino acids. V was cut by 3 bases and J by 1 base, with 9 bases left in between. Germline CDR1 reads SGHVS; CDR2 reads FNYEAQ.

The V gene is TRBV7-2, the J gene TRBJ1-2; D remains ambiguous. The germline V and J ends were trimmed by 4 bases and 0 bases, with 15 bases remaining between them. The CDR3 loop spans 16 amino acids. Germline V gene sequence: CDR1 SGHTA, CDR2 FQGNSA. DNA of the CDR3: TGTGCCAGCAGCTCCCGCCGGGCAGTCACTAACTATGGCTACACCTTC. Amino acids: CASSSRRAVTNYGYTF.

This clonotype was recorded a few times. The chain couples TRBV27 to TRBJ1-6; D call uncertain. V was shortened by 6 bases and J by 0 bases, with 9 bases between the two germline ends. The germline V gene encodes CDR1 MNHEY and CDR2 SMNVEV (reference sequence). This CDR3 comprises 15 residues. This chain's CDR3 is CASRNKSSYNSPLHF. The CDR3 nucleotides read TGTGCCAGCAGAAACAAGAGCTCCTATAATTCACCCCTCCACTTT.

V gene TRBV15 combines with J gene TRBJ2-1; 7 bases are a match to TRBD2. Germline lookup yields CDR1 LNHNV and CDR2 YYDKDF (reference sequence). The CDR3 is made up of 13 amino acids. With V trimmed by 8 bases and J by 4 bases, 5 bases remained unmatched. CDR3 DNA: TGTGCCACCGAGCGGGGTGGGTACAATGAGCAGTTCTTC. The encoded protein is CATERGGYNEQFF.

This clonotype turned up a few times. V usage is TRBV4-2 and J usage is TRBJ1-5, with D maybe TRBD1 (5 bases). The CDR3 covers 16 residues. Germline CDR1 reads LGHNA; CDR2 reads YNFKEQ. Between the trimmed V and J ends, which lost 0 bases and 7 bases, there was a span of 16 bases. The CDR3: CASSQDRGSTGQPQHF. For the CDR3, the DNA is TGTGCCAGCAGCCAAGATCGGGGGTCTACGGGACAGCCCCAGCATTTT.

This clonotype showed up many times. The rearrangement joins TRBV7-9 to TRBJ2-1, with D perhaps matching TRBD1 (6 bases). V shed 6 bases and J shed 8 bases, with 20 bases lying between them. CDR1 is SEHNR and CDR2 is FQNEAQ in the germline V gene (reference sequence). CDR3 length: 15 amino acids. CDR3 sequence reads: CASSQIRGPIHEQFF. The DNA for the CDR3 is TGTGCCAGCAGTCAGATCAGGGGTCCCATCCATGAGCAGTTCTTC.

This clonotype was found a few times. V usage is TRBV6-6 and J usage is TRBJ1-4; D perhaps matches TRBD1 (5 bases). Per germline, CDR1 MNHNY and CDR2 SVGAGI (reference sequence). The V end lost 6 bases, the J end lost 6 bases, and 23 bases lay between the germline ends. This CDR3 is built from 17 residues. CDR3 in DNA: TGTGCCAGCAGCAAAGACAGTTCCGCCGGGTGGTATGAAAAACTGTTTTTT. As protein: CASSKDSSAGWYEKLFF.

The chain employs TRBV4-2 and TRBJ1-2; no clear D gene. With 0 bases removed from V and 9 bases from J, the gap between germline ends came to 8 bases. The CDR3 extends over 12 amino acids. Looked up from germline, CDR1 is LGHNA and CDR2 is YNFKEQ. In DNA form, the CDR3 reads TGTGCCAGCAGCCAAGACCCGTCCAGCTACACCTTC. This encodes CASSQDPSSYTF.

This clonotype was seen ten or more times. The CDR3 loop reads CASSPGVYGYTF. CDR3 bases: TGTGCCAGCAGTCCTGGCGTCTATGGCTACACCTTC. The chain is built from TRBV6-1 and TRBJ1-2; D uncertain. Germline V gene sequence: CDR1 MNHNS, CDR2 SASEGT. V was cut by 5 bases and J by 4 bases, with 8 bases left in between. The length of the CDR3 is 12 residues.

The rearrangement links TRBV24-1 to TRBJ2-5, with 12 bases matching TRBD1. The CDR3 contains 18 residues. With V trimmed by 5 bases and J by 1 base, 10 bases remained unmatched. CDR1 and CDR2 (germline): KGHDR, SFDVKD. The CDR3 DNA reads as TGTGCCACCAGTGTTGGGGACAGGGGGCTGCAGGCCCAAGAGACCCAGTACTTC. Translating gives CATSVGDRGLQAQETQYF.

As regards this clonotype: Mismatch with germline at one junction end may stem from a read error. The chain has TRBV18 and TRBJ1-1; D remains ambiguous. The CDR3 contains 16 residues. Per the germline V gene, CDR1 is KGHSH and CDR2 is LQKENI. The CDR3 DNA reads TGTGCCAGCTCACCCCCCGCGCAAGGTTTCTCCGCTGAGGCTTTCTTT. The encoded protein is CASSPPAQGFSAEAFF.

The chain links TRBV19 to TRBJ2-3, with 7 bases fitting TRBD1. V shed 6 bases, J shed 2 bases, and the junction held 14 bases outside the gene matches. The germline V gene has CDR1 LNHDA and CDR2 SQIVND (reference sequence). This CDR3 has 17 residues. The CDR3 bases are TGTGCCAGTAGCTCCTTCGTCGGGACAGATCTCACAGATACGCAGTATTTT. Protein product: CASSSFVGTDLTDTQYF.